Shown below are 2 T cell receptor beta chains from a single sample sequenced in a study of shared clonotypes between healthy human individuals. Only in-frame clones appear in the TCRdb table, and some are missing; sequencing was by immunoSEQ multiplex PCR. The sample includes approximately 640,000 clones, around 72% of them seen just once. Sequenced sample: memory CD4+ T cells sorted from blood. Subset specified: CD45RA-negative fraction. Receptors were obtained from a woman younger than 45 in good health.

The chain is built from TRBV5-8 and TRBJ2-7; TRBD1 matches at 11 bases. Trimming took 3 bases from V and 5 from J; bases not matched to a gene: 4. CDR1 and CDR2 from the germline V gene are SGHTS and YDEGEE. The CDR3 loop spans 14 amino acids. Here the CDR3 reads CASSYGQGANEQYF. The DNA of the CDR3 is TGTGCCAGCAGCTATGGACAGGGGGCAAACGAGCAGTACTTC.

The chain recombines TRBV28 with TRBJ2-6; D call uncertain. This CDR3 spans 15 amino acids. Germline CDR1 is MDHEN and CDR2 is SYDVKM. V was trimmed by 7 bases and J by 0 bases, leaving 10 bases between them. This CDR3 reads CASKGSYSGANVLTF. In DNA form, the CDR3 reads TGTGCCAGCAAAGGCAGTTACTCTGGGGCCAACGTCCTGACTTTC.